The entry that follows covers one T cell receptor beta chain sequence. The antigen remains unidentified. Specified time point: pre-sensitization, week 0. Treatment here: therapeutic diphenylcyclopropenone sensitization with weekly scalp DPC. Extraction of total RNA was performed on unfractionated whole blood. The entry originates in a study of human T cells and chemical hapten exposure. Looking at the study overall: Patients were given diphenylcyclopropenone on the scalp weekly across the roughly 24-week study.

Study results and caveats: Expanded TCRs clustered into significantly more large CDR3 similarity groups than controls, the analysis revealed.

CDR1 SGDLS and CDR2 YYNGEE come from the germline V gene. Trimming stripped 4 bases from V and 4 bases from J, with 9 bases between. CDR3 length equals 13 residues. In TCRdb, the RACE reads were re-called with MiXCR into one record per CDR3 protein. The sample comprises roughly 380,000 distinct CDR3 sequences, roughly 5% of which are singletons, and 2% to 3% rests with the top ten. Sequencing used whole blood, obtained in connection with sensitization to the hapten diphenylcyclopropenone (DPC). The chain links TRBV9 to TRBJ2-1; a weak D match, TRBD2 (6 bases). The TCR originated in a woman in her fifties or sixties with alopecia areata. Some clones in this sample may be carry-over from other donors' samples. CDR3 in amino acids: CASSSEGYNEQFF. In DNA, the CDR3 is TGTGCCAGCAGCTCGGAGGGATACAATGAGCAGTTCTTC.